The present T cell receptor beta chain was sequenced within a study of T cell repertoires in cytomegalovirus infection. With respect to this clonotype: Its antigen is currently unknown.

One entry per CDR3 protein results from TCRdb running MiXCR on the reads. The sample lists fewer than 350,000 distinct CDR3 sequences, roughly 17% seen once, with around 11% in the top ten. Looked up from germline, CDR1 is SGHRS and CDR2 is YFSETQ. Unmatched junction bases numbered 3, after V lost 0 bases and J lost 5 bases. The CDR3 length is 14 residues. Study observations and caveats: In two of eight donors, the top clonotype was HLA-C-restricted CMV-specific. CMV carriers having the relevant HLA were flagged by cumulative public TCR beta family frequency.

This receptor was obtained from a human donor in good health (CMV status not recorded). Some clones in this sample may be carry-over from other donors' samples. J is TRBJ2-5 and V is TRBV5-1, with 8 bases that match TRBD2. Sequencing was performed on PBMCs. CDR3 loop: CASSLGSGVETQYF. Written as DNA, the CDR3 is TGCGCCAGCAGCTTGGGTAGCGGGGTCGAGACCCAGTACTTC.